Given below is one TCR beta chain in context. This sample is drawn from a study of blood T cell repertoires in COVID-19. Study-level background: T cells, B-cell-depleted T cells, or PBMCs provided the cDNA or gDNA that served as material.

TCRdb's copy holds only in-frame clones and misses some; the assay was immunoSEQ multiplex PCR. Of 160,000 or so clones listed, 83% are singletons. The CDR3 is made up of 16 amino acids. Germline V gene data show CDR1 as LGHDT and CDR2 as YNNKEL (reference sequence). Between the trimmed V and J ends, which lost 6 bases and 0 bases, there was a span of 16 bases. The sample comprised peripheral blood. V usage is TRBV3-1 (or the pseudogene TRBV3-2) and J usage is TRBJ2-3, with D possibly being TRBD2 (5 bases). The clonotype was recovered from a human donor in a cohort sampled during active COVID-19. CDR3: CASSFVRGSSTDTQYF. In DNA form, the CDR3 reads TGTGCCAGCAGTTTCGTACGGGGAAGCAGCACAGATACGCAGTATTTT.